One and the same sample provided the 2 T cell receptor beta chains below, sequenced in a study of response to subunit inactivated influenza vaccine. From the RT-PCR reads, TCRdb called clonotypes with MiXCR, one entry per CDR3 protein. The sample holds hundreds of thousands of distinct CDR3 sequences, 14% seen once. Source: PBMCs from blood, taken less than 15 days before vaccination. These receptors were collected from a man aged 45-65 years who received an inactivated influenza vaccine.

The genes are TRBV28 and TRBJ1-2, with TRBD1 matching 9 bases. Germline V gene data show CDR1 as MDHEN and CDR2 as SYDVKM. The CDR3 spans 16 residues. V lost 8 bases and J lost 5; bases outside the gene matches: 15. The CDR3 DNA reads as TGTGCCAGCTGGAACCTCGTTAAGACAGGGGGGTATGGCTACACCTTC. This gives the protein CASWNLVKTGGYGYTF.

This clonotype was detected only a few times. This chain's CDR3 is CASKRAGHTEAFF. Written as DNA, the CDR3 is TGTGCCAGCAAACGGGCTGGCCACACTGAAGCTTTCTTT. The rearrangement joins TRBV12-3 or TRBV12-4 to TRBJ1-1; D unresolved. The V end was cut by 7 bases, the J end by 3 bases, with 12 bases between. The CDR3 totals 13 residues.